Detailed here is one T cell receptor (beta chain). In germline, CDR1 is SGDLS, CDR2 YYNGEE. V was cut by 1 base and J by 7 bases, with 11 bases left in between. The CDR3 spans 13 residues. This entry is derived from a study of blood T cell repertoires in COVID-19. As for the study in general: The United States, Italy and Spain were the sources of the acute and convalescent COVID-19 samples. PBMCs, B-cell-depleted T cells, or T cells were the source of the cDNA or gDNA that made up the material.

Original analysis: Reference gene primer amplification yielded estimated nucleated cell counts. Assay: immunoSEQ multiplex PCR; the TCRdb copy retains only in-frame clones and omits some. Clone size and the V and J calls come from that table; the DNA yielded D and trimming. Of about 26,000 clones listed, about 91% were seen once; the top ten hold approximately 2%. The sequencing sample was made of peripheral blood. V and J are TRBV9 and TRBJ1-2; D ambiguous. The sequence was collected from a human donor in a cohort sampled during active COVID-19. The CDR3 DNA reads as TGTGCCAGCAGCGTAACGGGTGCGGGTGGCTACACCTTC. It is translated as CASSVTGAGGYTF.